The 28 T cell receptor beta chains listed next were all sequenced from one sample in a study of tumor-infiltrating lymphocytes in primary liver carcinoma (dated by TCRdb to between 2016 and 2019). Blood RNA was extracted from unsorted whole blood with TRIzol reagent; germline DNA came from the DNeasy Blood & Tissue kit. The sample was run on an Illumina HiSeq 2500. Starting from 450 to 500 ng total RNA, TCRbeta-specific cDNA was produced by reverse transcription with a constant-region primer and ProtoScript II reverse transcriptase. Construction of the TCRbeta libraries relied on three nested rounds of multiplex PCR, following a slightly modified ARM-PCR procedure. Each of the first two PCR rounds ran for 10 cycles and used multiplex TRBV1-TRBV30 forward primers together with a Cbeta reverse primer. TCRdb reanalyzed the raw reads on its own, using fastp at Q25 for trimming and MiXCR for clone calling, and kept in-frame beta chains. Each CDR3 protein appears once, grouped with its most common genes and DNA. The sample table contains 150,000 to 200,000 distinct CDR3 sequences; only one count was recorded for almost 65% of them. Around 7.1% of the sample is in the top ten clones.

The sequenced material came from peripheral blood. The receptors stem from a woman aged 55 to 70 with primary liver carcinoma and hepatitis B virus infection.

This clonotype was detected ten times or more. The V call is TRBV12-3 or TRBV12-4, the J call TRBJ2-3, with 9 bases identical to TRBD2. The CDR3 spans 15 residues. The junction had 5 bases not matched to a gene; V was cut back by 5 bases and J by 2 bases. CDR3 DNA sequence: TGTGCCAGCAGTGCCCGACTAGCGGACACAGATACGCAGTATTTT. Protein sequence: CASSARLADTDTQYF.

This clonotype has at least ten counts. The chain couples TRBV6-5 to TRBJ2-2, with TRBD2 matching over 10 bases. V gave up 4 bases and J gave up 0 bases; unmatched junction bases: 8. CDR1 is MNHEY and CDR2 is SVGAGI in the germline V gene. The CDR3 extends over 18 amino acids. CDR3 sequence reads: CASSSLTSGLSNTGELFF. The CDR3 DNA follows: TGTGCCAGCAGTTCCTTGACTAGCGGGCTATCGAACACCGGGGAGCTGTTTTTT.

This clonotype occurred a few times. The rearrangement uses TRBV7-9 and TRBJ2-3; 8 nucleotides align to TRBD2. The trim removed 5 bases at V and 4 bases at J, leaving 14 bases unmatched. Germline V gene data show CDR1 as SEHNR and CDR2 as FQNEAQ (reference sequence). The CDR3 length is 17 residues. The CDR3 reads CASSTPTGGRRADTQYF. CDR3 DNA: TGTGCCAGCAGCACTCCGACGGGAGGGCGTCGAGCAGATACGCAGTATTTT.

To note about this clonotype: Germline is not matched at one junction end, which may reflect a read error. This sequence joins TRBV29-1 and TRBJ1-2; the D is unclear. Germline V gene lookup returns CDR1 SQVTM and CDR2 ANQGSEA. This CDR3 has 12 amino acids. In DNA form, the CDR3 reads TGCAGCGGTGGCGGGGTGGGAGATGGCTGCACCTTC. Translated: CSGGGVGDGCTF.

Details on this clonotype: A read error is possible here, since a much larger clone lies one base away. The chain has TRBV7-9 and TRBJ2-1; D is possibly TRBD2 (6 bases). The CDR3 has 16 amino acids. V dropped 5 bases and J dropped 7 bases, with 21 bases sitting between them. The germline V gene has CDR1 SEHNR and CDR2 FQNEAQ (reference sequence). CDR3 DNA: TGTGCCAGCAGCCGCGGTGAACTAGCCTTTATTAATGAGCAGTTCTTC. It encodes CASSRGELAFINEQFF.

Note on this clonotype: One junction end does not reproduce the germline sequence, and a read error may be involved. This rearrangement joins TRBV11-2 to TRBJ2-7, with D unclear. The CDR3 extends over 15 amino acids. CDR1 and CDR2 (germline): SGHAT, FQNNGV. CDR3 sequence: CARSLGVRNSYEQYF. The CDR3 DNA sequence: TGTGCCCGCAGCTTAGGAGTGAGGAACTCCTACGAGCAGTACTTC.

A note on this clonotype: Since a much larger clone is just one base distant, this may be a read error. The rearrangement joins TRBV5-6 to TRBJ2-4, with D unclear. Germline CDR1 SGHDT, CDR2 YYEEEE. The CDR3 runs 15 residues. The V gene lost 1 base and the J gene lost 3 bases, with 11 bases spanning the gap. CDR3 in amino acids: CASSLYARLKNIQYF. In DNA, the CDR3 is TGTGCCAGCAGCTTGTATGCCCGGCTCAAAAACATTCAGTACTTC.

About this clonotype itself: The germline gene is not matched at one end of the junction; a read error may be the cause. The chain combines TRBV11-2 with TRBJ2-3; D possibly corresponds to TRBD1 (6 bases). Germline lookup yields CDR1 SGHAT and CDR2 FQNNGV. The CDR3 runs to 12 residues. The CDR3: CASTGATYTRYF. CDR3 coding DNA: TGTGCCAGCACAGGGGCCACATATACGCGGTATTTT.

Turning to this clonotype: Sequence at one end of the junction differs from germline and may be a read error. The chain has TRBV12-5 and TRBJ2-1, with TRBD2 matching over 12 bases. The CDR3 runs 14 residues. CDR1 LGHNT and CDR2 FRNRAP come from the germline V gene. The CDR3 loop is CASGRLAGDKEQFF. CDR3 nucleotides: TGTGCTAGTGGGAGACTAGCGGGGGACAAAGAGCAGTTCTTC.

Concerning this clonotype itself: A much larger clone differs by one base, so this may be a read error. The rearrangement uses TRBV13 and TRBJ2-5; TRBD1 is a possible D gene (6 bases). CDR1 and CDR2 from the germline V gene are PRHDT and FYEKMQ (reference sequence). The CDR3 consists of 14 residues. CDR3 in amino acids: CASSLEGGWESQYF. The CDR3, as DNA: TGTGCCAGCAGCTTAGAAGGGGGATGGGAGAGCCAGTACTTC.

As for this clonotype: A read error may account for a junction end that differs from germline. The chain combines TRBV5-5 with TRBJ1-4; D is uncertain. Germline V gene lookup returns CDR1 SGHKS and CDR2 YYEKEE (reference sequence). The CDR3 extends over 16 amino acids. CDR3 sequence reads: CDSSLSPSTTNEKLFF. The DNA for the CDR3 is TGTGACAGCAGCTTGAGTCCCTCCACAACTAATGAAAAACTGTTTTTT.

For this clonotype: A much larger clone differs from this one at a single base, so this may be a read error. The chain has TRBV5-1 and TRBJ2-3, with TRBD2 identical over 10 bases. The trim removed 4 bases at V and 0 bases at J, leaving 5 bases unmatched. The CDR3 consists of 16 residues. CDR1 is SGHRS, CDR2 YFSETQ, per germline. CDR3 sequence: CASSTGTSESTDTQYF. As DNA, the CDR3 is TGCGCCAGCAGCACCGGGACTAGCGAGAGCACAGATACGCAGTATTTT. Complete variable domain (other parts from reference TRBV5-1 and TRBJ2-3): KAGVTQTPRYLIKTRGQQVTLSCSPISGHRSVSWYQQTPGQGLQFLFEYFSETQRNKGNFPGRFSGRQFSNSRSEMNVSTLELGDSALYLCASSTGTSESTDTQYFGPGTRLTVL.

This clonotype has a handful of counts. This rearrangement joins TRBV11-3 to TRBJ2-1; TRBD2 aligns across 9 bases. Germline values: CDR1 SGHNT, CDR2 YENEEA. The CDR3 extends over 17 amino acids. V was clipped by 1 base and J by 9 bases; unmatched bases: 13. CDR3 in amino acids: CASSLGDFIAGASEQFF. CDR3 DNA: TGTGCCAGCAGCTTAGGGGACTTCATAGCGGGAGCGAGTGAGCAGTTCTTC.

This clonotype was found a few times. The CDR3, as DNA: TGTGCCAGCAGTGGGACCCGAGGGGAGCAGTACTTC. This sequence encodes CASSGTRGEQYF. This chain joins TRBV6-1 and TRBJ2-7, with D possibly TRBD2 on 5 matching bases. Germline CDR1 reads MNHNS; CDR2 reads SASEGT. V lost 4 bases, J lost 7 bases, and 11 bases lay in between. CDR3 length equals 12 residues.

This chain connects TRBV6-1 to TRBJ2-1, with TRBD2 matching over 10 bases. V trimming: 7 bases; J trimming: 4 bases; junction bases outside the gene matches: 7. Germline values: CDR1 MNHNS, CDR2 SASEGT. The CDR3 loop spans 15 amino acids. The CDR3 bases are TGTGCCAGCATCCTAGCGGGAGAGTATTACAATGAGCAGTTCTTC. This translates into CASILAGEYYNEQFF.

The sample holds many counts of this clonotype. The chain employs TRBV11-2 and TRBJ2-1; 7 bases line up with TRBD2. The CDR3 has 15 amino acids. The ends lost 4 bases at V and 7 bases at J; junction bases unmatched: 10. Germline CDR1 and CDR2: SGHAT and FQNNGV. CDR3 loop: CASSSRAGDFNEQFF. The CDR3 region has the DNA TGTGCCAGCAGCTCCCGGGCGGGAGATTTTAATGAGCAGTTCTTC. The variable domain in full, completed from reference TRBV11-2 and TRBJ2-1, reads EAGVAQSPRYKIIEKRQSVAFWCNPISGHATLYWYQQILGQGPKLLIQFQNNGVVDDSQLPKDRFSAERLKGVDSTLKIQPAKLEDSAVYLCASSSRAGDFNEQFFGPGTRLTVL.

For this clonotype: This may be a read error, as it is one base from a much larger clone. V and J are TRBV7-9 and TRBJ2-7, with a weak D call TRBD2 (5 bases). Germline CDR1 and CDR2: SEHNR and FQNEAQ (reference sequence). Trimming removed 3 bases from V and 2 bases from J, with 14 bases in between. The CDR3 length is 15 residues. The CDR3 coding sequence is TGTGCCAGCAGCTTTGGTCTCGTCGGGGCCTACGAGCAGTACTTC. Encoded protein: CASSFGLVGAYEQYF.

Note on this clonotype: This CDR3 is missing its conserved last phenylalanine or tryptophan, likely due to a read error. V is TRBV11-2 and J is TRBJ2-5, with 7 bases that match TRBD2. Per the germline V gene, CDR1 is SGHAT and CDR2 is FQNNGV. V dropped 2 bases and J dropped 9; count of bases not matched to a gene: 9. The CDR3 is 14 residues long. CDR3 region: CASSLKAGVLAQYI. CDR3 nucleotide sequence: TGTGCCAGCAGCTTAAAGGCGGGAGTGTTAGCCCAGTACATC.

This chain connects TRBV29-1 to TRBJ2-3; the D gene could be TRBD1 or TRBD2 (5 bases each). CDR3 size: 13 residues. Germline assignment: CDR1 SQVTM and CDR2 ANQGSEA. The CDR3, as DNA: TGCAAGGTCGGGACCGCAATGGGGGATACGCAGTATTTT. This sequence encodes CKVGTAMGDTQYF.

As regards this clonotype: Being one base from a much bigger clone, this may be a read error. The chain links TRBV30 to TRBJ1-5, with D maybe TRBD1 (5 bases). There are 14 residues in the CDR3. CDR1 and CDR2 from the germline V gene are GTSNPN and SVGIG (reference sequence). The CDR3 loop is CAWRGRAGNQPHHF. CDR3 nucleotide sequence: TGTGCCTGGAGGGGCAGGGCTGGCAATCAGCCCCACCATTTT.

This clonotype occurred a few times. V usage is TRBV5-4 and J usage is TRBJ2-4; D ambiguous. The V end was cut by 1 base, the J end by 3 bases, with 5 bases between. Germline assignment: CDR1 SGHNT and CDR2 YYREEE (reference sequence). This CDR3 region has 13 residues. CDR3 DNA sequence: TGTGCCAGCAGCTTGTATGACAAAAACATTCAGTACTTC. Residues: CASSLYDKNIQYF. The whole variable domain, filled in from reference TRBV5-4 and TRBJ2-4, reads ETGVTQSPTHLIKTRGQQVTLRCSSQSGHNTVSWYQQALGQGPQFIFQYYREEENGRGNFPPRFSGLQFPNYSSELNVNALELDDSALYLCASSLYDKNIQYFGAGTRLSVL.

This clonotype has only one observation. This sequence joins TRBV12-3 or TRBV12-4 and TRBJ1-4; D uncertain. The CDR3 length is 16 residues. Trimming removed 3 bases from V and 7 bases from J, with 18 bases in between. The CDR3 reads CASSLVPLRAAEKLFF. CDR3 bases: TGTGCCAGCAGTTTGGTGCCACTACGGGCTGCTGAAAAACTGTTTTTT.

As for this clonotype: This may be a read error: a much more frequent sequence differs by one nucleotide. This rearrangement joins TRBV14 to TRBJ2-5; D gene unclear. The germline V gene encodes CDR1 SGHDN and CDR2 FVKESK. The CDR3 sequence is 15 residues long. CDR3 loop: CASSQVSTQQETRYF. CDR3 sequence (DNA): TGTGCCAGCAGCCAAGTATCTACACAGCAAGAGACCCGGTACTTC.

In regard to this clonotype: This may be a read error, as it is one base from a much larger clone. V gene TRBV6-1 combines with J gene TRBJ2-1; 13 bases line up with TRBD2. Germline V gene lookup returns CDR1 MNHNS and CDR2 SASEGT. This CDR3 has 16 amino acids. CDR3 in DNA: TGTGCCGGCAGTGAGAGACTAGCGGGGGGTAGGAATGAGCAGTTCTTC. Translation: CAGSERLAGGRNEQFF.

The gene calls are TRBV11-1 and TRBJ2-1; D perhaps matches TRBD2 (5 bases). Deletions cut 10 bases from V and 6 bases from J, with 22 bases between. CDR1 SGHAT and CDR2 FQDESV come from the germline V gene (reference sequence). The CDR3 runs 15 residues. DNA for the CDR3: TGTGCCACTAGCTTAATGTCTAGCCGGGGCAATGAGCAGTTCTTC. This codes for CATSLMSSRGNEQFF.

This clonotype was found a few times. The gene calls are TRBV5-1 and TRBJ2-7; TRBD1 matches at 7 bases. The CDR3 length is 16 residues. V trimming: 0 bases; J trimming: 4 bases; junction bases outside the gene matches: 10. Germline-derived CDR1 and CDR2 are SGHRS and YFSETQ. Here the CDR3 DNA reads TGCGCCAGCAGCTTGGCTACAGGGGCCCTCATATACGAGCAGTACTTC. The encoded protein is CASSLATGALIYEQYF.

Of note for this clonotype: One end of the junction is discordant with germline, which a read error may explain. This sequence joins TRBV20-1 and TRBJ2-3, with no clear D. CDR1 and CDR2 (germline): DFQATT, SNEGSKA (reference sequence). This CDR3 spans 15 amino acids. The CDR3, as DNA: TGCAGTGCTAGAGATGCCCAGCGTGACACAGATACACAGTATTTT. As protein: CSARDAQRDTDTQYF.

Regarding this clonotype: An end of the junction differs from the germline gene, which may be a read error. The V and J genes are TRBV11-3 and TRBJ2-2; 14 bases match TRBD2. The length of the CDR3 is 20 residues. The germline V gene encodes CDR1 SGHNT and CDR2 YENEEA. CDR3 bases: TGTGCTAGCAGCTTAGAGATGGGACTAGCGGGAGTCCGCGGTCCCGGGGAGCTGTTTTTT. It is translated as CASSLEMGLAGVRGPGELFF. Combining the CDR3 with reference TRBV11-3 and TRBJ2-2 gives the whole variable domain EAGVVQSPRYKIIEKKQPVAFWCNPISGHNTLYWYLQNLGQGPELLIRYENEEAVDDSQLPKDRFSAERLKGVDSTLKIQPAELGDSAVYLCASSLEMGLAGVRGPGELFFGEGSRLTVL.